This T cell receptor beta chain appears in the sequencing data of a study of T cell changes during pregnancy in multiple sclerosis. Germline CDR1 is MNHNY and CDR2 is SVGAGI (reference sequence). This CDR3 is 15 amino acids long. The ends lost 6 bases at V and 4 bases at J; junction bases unmatched: 7. Here immunoSEQ multiplex PCR was the method, and the copy in TCRdb shows in-frame clones only, minus some. The repertoire includes about 110,000 clones, under 95% of them detected once, and approximately 1.6% sits in the top ten. The sample consisted of peripheral blood, taken after pregnancy. This sequence originates from a female donor with multiple sclerosis, enrolled in a pregnancy study. The J gene is TRBJ2-7, the V gene TRBV6-6; 12 bases fit TRBD1. The CDR3 spells CASSRDRGHMYEQYF. The CDR3 DNA reads TGTGCCAGCAGCCGGGACAGGGGGCATATGTACGAGCAGTACTTC.